The 9 T cell receptor beta chains reported below all come from one sample, sequenced in a study of cytomegalovirus exposure and HLA in healthy donors. The PCR contained 60 Vbeta and 13 Jbeta primers. Some clones are missing from TCRdb's copy, which holds only in-frame ones; the method was immunoSEQ multiplex PCR. The repertoire holds around 130,000 clones, with around 69% as singletons. Sequenced material: PBMCs. The receptor set was obtained from a human donor in good health.

This clone was observed a few times. J is TRBJ2-1 and V is TRBV29-1; D possibly corresponds to TRBD2 (5 bases). The germline V and J ends were trimmed by 7 bases and 4 bases, with 11 bases remaining between them. The CDR3 consists of 12 residues. In germline, CDR1 is SQVTM, CDR2 ANQGSEA. This chain's CDR3 is CSALGGYNEQFF. Here the CDR3 DNA reads TGCAGCGCATTGGGCGGGTACAATGAGCAGTTCTTC.

The V call is TRBV7-2, the J call TRBJ1-5; 10 positions agree with TRBD1. V was clipped by 4 bases and J by 6 bases; unmatched bases: 3. This CDR3 is 14 amino acids long. CDR1 SGHTA and CDR2 FQGNSA come from the germline V gene. The CDR3 bases are TGTGCCAGCAGCTCCGGGACAGGGGTTCAGCCCCAGCATTTT. Translation gives CASSSGTGVQPQHF.

The J gene is TRBJ2-1, the V gene TRBV14; the D is unclear. The CDR3 runs 14 residues. Trimming removed 3 bases from V and 4 bases from J, with 10 bases in between. The germline gives CDR1 SGHDN, CDR2 FVKESK. The CDR3 is CASSQSVGYNEQFF. The CDR3 nucleotides read TGTGCCAGCAGCCAGAGTGTCGGGTACAATGAGCAGTTCTTC.

This clone was picked up a small number of times. The V and J genes are TRBV9 and TRBJ2-5; TRBD1 matches at 9 bases. Germline trimming cut 4 bases from V and 2 bases from J; bases unmatched to any gene: 6. CDR3 length: 15 residues. CDR1 is SGDLS and CDR2 is YYNGEE in the germline V gene. In DNA, the CDR3 is TGTGCCAGCAGCCTAGGGGGGACAGGGCAAGAGACCCAGTACTTC. Translation: CASSLGGTGQETQYF.

This rearrangement joins TRBV11-2 to TRBJ2-3, with 8 nucleotides matching TRBD1. This CDR3 region has 15 residues. Germline lookup yields CDR1 SGHAT and CDR2 FQNNGV. V lost 5 bases to trimming and J lost 2 bases; unmatched junction nucleotides: 6. The CDR3 protein is CASSPGQGLTDTQYF. The DNA for the CDR3 is TGTGCCAGCAGCCCCGGACAGGGCCTCACAGATACGCAGTATTTT.

The CDR3: CAGARGGLNTEAFF. CDR3 nucleotides: TGTGCCGGAGCAAGGGGGGGCCTAAACACTGAAGCTTTCTTT. This sequence joins TRBV5-4 and TRBJ1-1; maybe TRBD1 (6 bases). Deletions cut 10 bases from V and 2 bases from J, with 18 bases between. Looked up from germline, CDR1 is SGHNT and CDR2 is YYREEE (reference sequence). The CDR3 runs to 14 residues.

The V gene is TRBV7-2, the J gene TRBJ2-7; D is possibly TRBD2 (7 bases). The germline V gene encodes CDR1 SGHTA and CDR2 FQGNSA. V gave up 5 bases and J gave up 2 bases, with 19 bases separating them. CDR3 length: 16 residues. CDR3 protein: CASSPSGGPLPYEQYF. CDR3 coding DNA: TGTGCCAGCAGCCCATCCGGGGGGCCCCTTCCCTACGAGCAGTACTTC.

The chain is built from TRBV6-4 and TRBJ1-6; unclear D gene. Germline lookup yields CDR1 MRHNA and CDR2 SNTAGT. The CDR3 runs 13 residues. The germline V and J ends were trimmed by 3 bases and 9 bases, with 9 bases remaining between them. The CDR3 DNA reads TGTGCCAGCAGTGAACTTGTCCTTTCACCCCTCCACTTT. It specifies CASSELVLSPLHF.

The CDR3, as DNA: TGTGCCAGCACTAAGTTATCGCGGACTGGCACAGATACGCAGTATTTT. Protein sequence: CASTKLSRTGTDTQYF. V and J are TRBV27 and TRBJ2-3; a possible D gene is TRBD2 (5 bases). CDR1 and CDR2 (germline): MNHEY, SMNVEV (reference sequence). This CDR3 is 16 amino acids long. V dropped 7 bases and J dropped 1 base, with 18 bases sitting between them.